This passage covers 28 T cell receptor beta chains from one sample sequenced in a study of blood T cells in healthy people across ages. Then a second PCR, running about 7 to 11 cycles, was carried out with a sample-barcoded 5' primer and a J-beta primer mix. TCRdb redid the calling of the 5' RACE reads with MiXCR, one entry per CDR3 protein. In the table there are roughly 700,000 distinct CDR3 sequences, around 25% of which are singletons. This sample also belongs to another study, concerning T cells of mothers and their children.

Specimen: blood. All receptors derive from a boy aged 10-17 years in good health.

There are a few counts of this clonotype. This chain's CDR3 is CSVDRILAADTQYF. CDR3 nucleotide sequence: TGCAGCGTTGACAGAATACTAGCGGCAGATACGCAGTATTTT. The chain employs TRBV29-1 and TRBJ2-3; 8 bases are a match to TRBD2. V lost 3 bases and J lost 4; bases outside the gene matches: 6. This CDR3 is 14 amino acids long. CDR1 is SQVTM, CDR2 ANQGSEA, per germline.

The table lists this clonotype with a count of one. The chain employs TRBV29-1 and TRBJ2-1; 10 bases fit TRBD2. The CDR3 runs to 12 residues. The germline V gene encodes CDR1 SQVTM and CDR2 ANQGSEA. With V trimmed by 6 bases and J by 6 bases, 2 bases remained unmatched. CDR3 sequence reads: CSVTSGTNEQFF. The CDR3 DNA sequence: TGCAGCGTCACTAGCGGGACCAATGAGCAGTTCTTC.

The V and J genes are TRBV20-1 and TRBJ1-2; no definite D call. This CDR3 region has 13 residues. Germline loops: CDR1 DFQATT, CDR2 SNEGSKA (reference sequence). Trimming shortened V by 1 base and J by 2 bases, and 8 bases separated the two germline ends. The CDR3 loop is CSARGQNNYGYTF. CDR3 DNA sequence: TGCAGTGCTAGAGGTCAGAACAACTATGGCTACACCTTC.

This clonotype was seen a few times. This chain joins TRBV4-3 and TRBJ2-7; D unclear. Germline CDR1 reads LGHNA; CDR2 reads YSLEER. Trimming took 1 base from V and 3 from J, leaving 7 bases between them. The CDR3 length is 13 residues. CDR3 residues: CASSQGYGYEQYF. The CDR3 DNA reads TGCGCCAGCAGCCAAGGCTATGGCTACGAGCAGTACTTC.

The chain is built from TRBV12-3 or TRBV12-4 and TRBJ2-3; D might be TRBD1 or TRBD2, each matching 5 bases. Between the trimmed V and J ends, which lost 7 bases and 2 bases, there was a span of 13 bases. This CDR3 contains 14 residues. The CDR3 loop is CASTWDGITDTQYF. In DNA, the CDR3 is TGTGCCAGCACCTGGGACGGGATCACAGATACGCAGTATTTT.

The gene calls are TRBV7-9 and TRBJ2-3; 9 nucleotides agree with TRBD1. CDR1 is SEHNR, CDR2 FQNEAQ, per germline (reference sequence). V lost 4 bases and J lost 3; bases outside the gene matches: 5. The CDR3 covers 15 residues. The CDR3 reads CASSSGQGETDTQYF. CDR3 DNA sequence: TGTGCCAGCAGCTCGGGACAGGGAGAGACAGATACGCAGTATTTT.

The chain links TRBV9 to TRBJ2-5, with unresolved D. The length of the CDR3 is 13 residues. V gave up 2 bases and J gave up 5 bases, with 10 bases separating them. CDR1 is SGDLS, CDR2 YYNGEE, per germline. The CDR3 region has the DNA TGTGCCAGCAGCGTCCGGGCCTGGGAGACCCAGTACTTC. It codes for CASSVRAWETQYF.

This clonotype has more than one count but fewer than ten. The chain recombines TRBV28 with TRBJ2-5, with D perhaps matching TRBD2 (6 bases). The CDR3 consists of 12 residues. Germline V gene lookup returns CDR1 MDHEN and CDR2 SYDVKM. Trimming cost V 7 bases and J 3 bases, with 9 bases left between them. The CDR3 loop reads CASMEGKETQYF. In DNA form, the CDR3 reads TGTGCCAGCATGGAGGGGAAAGAGACCCAGTACTTC.

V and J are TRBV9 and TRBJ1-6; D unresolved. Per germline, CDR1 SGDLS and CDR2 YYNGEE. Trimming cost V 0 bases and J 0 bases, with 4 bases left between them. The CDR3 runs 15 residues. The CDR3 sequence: CASSVGSSYNSPLHF. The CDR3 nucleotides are TGTGCCAGCAGCGTAGGGAGCTCCTATAATTCACCCCTCCACTTT.

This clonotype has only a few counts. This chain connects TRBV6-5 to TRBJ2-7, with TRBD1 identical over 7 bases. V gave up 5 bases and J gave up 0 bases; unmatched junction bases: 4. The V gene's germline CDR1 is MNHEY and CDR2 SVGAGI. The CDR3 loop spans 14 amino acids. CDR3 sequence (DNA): TGTGCCAGCAGTGCGGACAGGCACTCCTACGAGCAGTACTTC. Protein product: CASSADRHSYEQYF.

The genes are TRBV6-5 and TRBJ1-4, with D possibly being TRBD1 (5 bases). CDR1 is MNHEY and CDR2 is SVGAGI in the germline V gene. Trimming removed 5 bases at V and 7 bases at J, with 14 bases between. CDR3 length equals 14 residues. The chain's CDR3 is CASSPGGVGEKLFF. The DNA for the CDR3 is TGTGCCAGCAGTCCTGGGGGAGTGGGTGAAAAACTGTTTTTT.

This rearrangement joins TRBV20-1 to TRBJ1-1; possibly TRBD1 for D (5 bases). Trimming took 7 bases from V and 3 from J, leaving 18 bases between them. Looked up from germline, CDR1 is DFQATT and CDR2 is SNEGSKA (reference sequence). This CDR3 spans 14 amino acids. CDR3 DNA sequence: TGCAGTGTCACACCGGGGGATCGTGACACTGAAGCTTTCTTT. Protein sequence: CSVTPGDRDTEAFF.

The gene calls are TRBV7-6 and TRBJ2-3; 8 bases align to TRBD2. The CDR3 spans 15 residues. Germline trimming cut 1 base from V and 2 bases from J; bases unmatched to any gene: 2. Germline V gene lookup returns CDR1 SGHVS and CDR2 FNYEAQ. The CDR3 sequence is CASSLDGGVTDTQYF. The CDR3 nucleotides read TGTGCCAGCAGCTTAGACGGGGGGGTCACAGATACGCAGTATTTT.

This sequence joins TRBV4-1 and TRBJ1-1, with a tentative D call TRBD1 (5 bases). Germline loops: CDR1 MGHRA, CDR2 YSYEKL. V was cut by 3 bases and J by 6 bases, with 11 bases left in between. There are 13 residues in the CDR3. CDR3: CASSQERGAEAFF. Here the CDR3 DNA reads TGCGCCAGCAGCCAGGAGAGGGGCGCTGAAGCTTTCTTT.

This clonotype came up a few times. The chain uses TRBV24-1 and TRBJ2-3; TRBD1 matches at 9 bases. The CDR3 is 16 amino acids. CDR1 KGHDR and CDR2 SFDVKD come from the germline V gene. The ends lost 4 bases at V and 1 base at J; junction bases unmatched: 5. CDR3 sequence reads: CATSEARTGGTDTQYF. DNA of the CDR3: TGTGCCACCAGTGAGGCCAGGACAGGGGGCACAGATACGCAGTATTTT.

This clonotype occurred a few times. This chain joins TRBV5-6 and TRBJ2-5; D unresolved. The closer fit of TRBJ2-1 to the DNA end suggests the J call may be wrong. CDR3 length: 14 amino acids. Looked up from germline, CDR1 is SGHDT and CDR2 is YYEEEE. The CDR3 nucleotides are TGTGCCAGCAGCGCTGGACGGCAGATTGATGAGCAGTTCTTC. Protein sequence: CASSAGRQIDEQFF.

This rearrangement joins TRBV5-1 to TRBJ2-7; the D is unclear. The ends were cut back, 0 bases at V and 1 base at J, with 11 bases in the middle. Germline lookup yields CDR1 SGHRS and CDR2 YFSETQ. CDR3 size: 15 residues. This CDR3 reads CASSLAPDGSYEQYF. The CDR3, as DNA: TGCGCCAGCAGCTTGGCCCCGGACGGATCCTACGAGCAGTACTTC.

For the CDR3, the DNA is TGCGCCAGCAGTGAGTCGACAGCAAGAGGGACTGAGCAGTTCTTC. Translated, it gives CASSESTARGTEQFF. V gene TRBV10-1 combines with J gene TRBJ2-1; D assignment may be TRBD1 or TRBD2 (5 bases each). This CDR3 region has 15 residues. Germline V CDR1 and CDR2: WNHNN, SYGVQD (reference sequence). V lost 0 bases to trimming and J lost 9 bases, with 15 bases between them.

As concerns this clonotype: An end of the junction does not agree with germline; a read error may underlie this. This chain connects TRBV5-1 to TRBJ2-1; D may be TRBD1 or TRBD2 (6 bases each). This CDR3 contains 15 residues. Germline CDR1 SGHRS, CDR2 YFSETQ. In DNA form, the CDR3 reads TGTGCCAGCAGCCTAGAGGGGGGCACTTACAATGAGCAGTTCTTC. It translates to CASSLEGGTYNEQFF.

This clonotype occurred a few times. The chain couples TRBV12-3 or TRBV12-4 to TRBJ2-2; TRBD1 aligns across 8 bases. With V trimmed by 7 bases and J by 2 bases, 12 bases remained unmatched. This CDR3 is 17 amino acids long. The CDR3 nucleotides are TGTGCCAGCATGGAGACCGACAGGGGAAGAAACACCGGGGAGCTGTTTTTT. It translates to CASMETDRGRNTGELFF.

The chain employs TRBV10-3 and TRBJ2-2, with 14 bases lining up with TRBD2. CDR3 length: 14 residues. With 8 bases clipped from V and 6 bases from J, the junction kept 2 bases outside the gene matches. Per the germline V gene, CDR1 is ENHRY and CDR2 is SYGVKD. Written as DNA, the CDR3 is TGTGCCATCGGGACTAGCGGGGGACCCGGGGAGCTGTTTTTT. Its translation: CAIGTSGGPGELFF.

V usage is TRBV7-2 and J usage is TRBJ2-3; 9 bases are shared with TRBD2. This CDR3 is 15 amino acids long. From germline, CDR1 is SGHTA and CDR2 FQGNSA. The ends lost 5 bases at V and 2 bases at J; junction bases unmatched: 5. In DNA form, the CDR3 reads TGTGCCAGCAGCGCTAGCGGGGTGGTCACAGATACGCAGTATTTT. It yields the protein CASSASGVVTDTQYF.

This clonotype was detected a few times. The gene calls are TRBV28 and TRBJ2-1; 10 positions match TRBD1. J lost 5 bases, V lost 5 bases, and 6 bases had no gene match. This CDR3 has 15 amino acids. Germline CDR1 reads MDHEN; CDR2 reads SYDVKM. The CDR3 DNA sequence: TGTGCCAGCAGTGCCCCGGGACAGGGGAACAATGAGCAGTTCTTC. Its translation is CASSAPGQGNNEQFF.

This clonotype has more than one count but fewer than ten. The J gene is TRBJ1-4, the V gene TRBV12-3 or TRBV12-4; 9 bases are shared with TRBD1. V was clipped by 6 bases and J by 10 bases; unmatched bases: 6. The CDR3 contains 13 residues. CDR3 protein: CASRGTGSGKLFF. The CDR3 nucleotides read TGTGCCAGCAGAGGGACAGGGAGTGGAAAACTGTTTTTT.

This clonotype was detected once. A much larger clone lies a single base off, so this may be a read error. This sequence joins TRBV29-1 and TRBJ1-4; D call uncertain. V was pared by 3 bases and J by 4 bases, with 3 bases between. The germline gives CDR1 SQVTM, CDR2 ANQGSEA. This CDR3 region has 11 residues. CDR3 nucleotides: TGCAGCGTTGAGGATAATGAAAAACTGTTTTTT. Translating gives CSVEDNEKLFF.

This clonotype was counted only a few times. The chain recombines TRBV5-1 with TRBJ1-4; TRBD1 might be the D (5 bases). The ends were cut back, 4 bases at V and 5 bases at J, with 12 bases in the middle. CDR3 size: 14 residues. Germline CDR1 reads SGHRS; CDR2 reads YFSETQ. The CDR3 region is CASSIGTGNEKLFF. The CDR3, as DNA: TGCGCCAGCAGCATTGGGACTGGGAATGAAAAACTGTTTTTT.

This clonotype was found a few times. Written as DNA, the CDR3 is TGTGCCAGCAGCCCCCGGTCGGGGGGTACCTCCTACAATGAGCAGTTCTTC. Translation gives CASSPRSGGTSYNEQFF. The chain employs TRBV7-3 and TRBJ2-1; 7 bases match TRBD2. With V trimmed by 5 bases and J by 0 bases, 10 bases remained unmatched. Germline-derived CDR1 and CDR2 are SGHTA and FQGTGA. CDR3 length equals 17 residues.

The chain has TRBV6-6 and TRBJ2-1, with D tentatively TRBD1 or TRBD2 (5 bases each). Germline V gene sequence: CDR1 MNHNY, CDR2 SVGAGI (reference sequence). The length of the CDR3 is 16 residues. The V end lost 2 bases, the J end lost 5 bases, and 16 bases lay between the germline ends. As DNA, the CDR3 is TGTGCCAGCAGTTACCAAGGGACCACGCGAAACAATGAGCAGTTCTTC. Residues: CASSYQGTTRNNEQFF.